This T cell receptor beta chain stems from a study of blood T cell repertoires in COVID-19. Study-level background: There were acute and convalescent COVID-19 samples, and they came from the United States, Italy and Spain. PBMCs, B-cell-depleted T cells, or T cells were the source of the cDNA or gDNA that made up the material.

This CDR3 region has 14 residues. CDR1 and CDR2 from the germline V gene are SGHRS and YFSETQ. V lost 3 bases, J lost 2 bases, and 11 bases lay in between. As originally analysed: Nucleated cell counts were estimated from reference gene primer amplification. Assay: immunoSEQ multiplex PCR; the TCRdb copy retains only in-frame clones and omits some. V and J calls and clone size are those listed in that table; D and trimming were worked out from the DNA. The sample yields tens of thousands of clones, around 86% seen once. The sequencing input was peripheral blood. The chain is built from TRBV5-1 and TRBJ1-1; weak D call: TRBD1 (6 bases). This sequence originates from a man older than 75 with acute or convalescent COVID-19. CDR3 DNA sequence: TGCGCCAGCAGCTCGGGACACATAAACACTGAAGCTTTCTTT. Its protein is CASSSGHINTEAFF.